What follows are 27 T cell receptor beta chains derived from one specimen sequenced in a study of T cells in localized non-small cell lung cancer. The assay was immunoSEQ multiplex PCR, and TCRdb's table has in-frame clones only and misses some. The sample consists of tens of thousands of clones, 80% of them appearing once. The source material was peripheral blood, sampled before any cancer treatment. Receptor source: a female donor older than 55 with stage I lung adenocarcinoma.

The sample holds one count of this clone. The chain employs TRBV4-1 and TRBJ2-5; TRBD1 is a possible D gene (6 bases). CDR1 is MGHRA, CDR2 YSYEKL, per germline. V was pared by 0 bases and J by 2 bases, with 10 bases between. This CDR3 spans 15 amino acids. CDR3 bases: TGCGCCAGCAGCCAAGAGGGGGCCAAGCAAGAGACCCAGTACTTC. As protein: CASSQEGAKQETQYF.

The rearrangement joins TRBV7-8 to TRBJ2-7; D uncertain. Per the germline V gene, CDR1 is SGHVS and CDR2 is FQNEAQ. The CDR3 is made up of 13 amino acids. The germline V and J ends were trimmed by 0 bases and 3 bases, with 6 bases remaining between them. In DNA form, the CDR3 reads TGTGCCAGCAGCTTAGCACAAAACTACGAGCAGTACTTC. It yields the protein CASSLAQNYEQYF.

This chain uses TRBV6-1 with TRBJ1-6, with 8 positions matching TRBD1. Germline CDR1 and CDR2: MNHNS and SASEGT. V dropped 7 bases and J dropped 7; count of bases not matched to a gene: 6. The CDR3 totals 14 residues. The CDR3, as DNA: TGTGCCAGCAACCAGGGGGCGCGGAATTCACCCCTCCACTTT. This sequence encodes CASNQGARNSPLHF.

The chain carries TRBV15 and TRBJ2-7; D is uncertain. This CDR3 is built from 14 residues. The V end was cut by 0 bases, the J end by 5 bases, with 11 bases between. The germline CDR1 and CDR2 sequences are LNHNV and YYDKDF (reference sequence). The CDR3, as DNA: TGTGCCACCAGCAGAGATCTGGGGTCCCACGAGCAGTACTTC. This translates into CATSRDLGSHEQYF.

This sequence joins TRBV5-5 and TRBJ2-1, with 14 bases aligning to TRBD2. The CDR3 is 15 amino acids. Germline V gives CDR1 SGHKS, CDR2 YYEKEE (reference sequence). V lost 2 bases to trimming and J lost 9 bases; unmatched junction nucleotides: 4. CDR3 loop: CASSLGTSGSFEQFF. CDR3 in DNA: TGTGCCAGCAGCTTAGGGACTAGCGGGAGTTTTGAGCAGTTCTTC.

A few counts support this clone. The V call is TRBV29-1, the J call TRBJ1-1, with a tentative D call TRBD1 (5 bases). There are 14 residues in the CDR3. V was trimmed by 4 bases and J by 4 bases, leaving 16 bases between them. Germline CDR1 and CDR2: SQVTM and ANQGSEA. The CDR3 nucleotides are TGCAGCGTTGCTCTAGGAGGGGCGGTCACTGAAGCTTTCTTT. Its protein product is CSVALGGAVTEAFF. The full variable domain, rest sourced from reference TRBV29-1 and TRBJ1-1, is SAVISQKPSRDICQRGTSLTIQCQVDSQVTMMFWYRQQPGQSLTLIATANQGSEATYESGFVIDKFPISRPNLTFSTLTVSNMSPEDSSIYLCSVALGGAVTEAFFGQGTRLTVV.

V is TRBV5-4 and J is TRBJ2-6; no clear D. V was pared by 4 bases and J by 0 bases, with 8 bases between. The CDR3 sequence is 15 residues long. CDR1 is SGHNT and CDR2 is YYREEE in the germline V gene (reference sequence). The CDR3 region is CASSVISSGANVLTF. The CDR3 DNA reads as TGTGCCAGCAGCGTCATTAGCTCTGGGGCCAACGTCCTGACTTTC. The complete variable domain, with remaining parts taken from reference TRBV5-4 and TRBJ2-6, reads ETGVTQSPTHLIKTRGQQVTLRCSSQSGHNTVSWYQQALGQGPQFIFQYYREEENGRGNFPPRFSGLQFPNYSSELNVNALELDDSALYLCASSVISSGANVLTFGAGSRLTVL.

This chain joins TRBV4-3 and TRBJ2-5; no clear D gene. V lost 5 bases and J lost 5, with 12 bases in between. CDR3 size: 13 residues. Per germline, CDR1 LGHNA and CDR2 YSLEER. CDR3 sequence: CASSFTIRETQYF. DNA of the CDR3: TGCGCCAGCAGCTTTACTATAAGGGAGACCCAGTACTTC.

CDR3 bases: TGTGCCAGTAGTATGTGGAAAGGGGGCGGTAACACTGAAGCTTTCTTT. Its protein is CASSMWKGGGNTEAFF. J is TRBJ1-1 and V is TRBV19; 7 positions match TRBD1. Germline CDR1 is LNHDA and CDR2 is SQIVND (reference sequence). Unmatched junction bases numbered 9, after V lost 3 bases and J lost 2 bases. CDR3 size: 16 residues.

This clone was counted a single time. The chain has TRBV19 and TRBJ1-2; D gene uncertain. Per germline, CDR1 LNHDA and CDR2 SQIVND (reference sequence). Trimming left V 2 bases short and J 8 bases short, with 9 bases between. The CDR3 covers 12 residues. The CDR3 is CASSIMDLGYTF. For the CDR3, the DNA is TGTGCCAGTAGTATAATGGACCTGGGCTACACCTTC.

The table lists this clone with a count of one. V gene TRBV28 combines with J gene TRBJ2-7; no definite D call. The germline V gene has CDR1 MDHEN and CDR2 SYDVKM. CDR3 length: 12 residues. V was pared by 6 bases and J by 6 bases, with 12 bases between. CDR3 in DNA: TGTGCCAGCAGCCCTCCCGGCCGCGAGCAGTACTTC. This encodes CASSPPGREQYF.

This chain's CDR3 is CASSKVYRGGYTF. The CDR3, as DNA: TGTGCCAGCAGCAAAGTGTACAGGGGGGGCTACACCTTC. The rearrangement links TRBV21-1 to TRBJ1-2; the D call in the table, TRBD1, was not verified against the DNA. TRBV21-1 is listed as a pseudogene. The CDR3 is 13 amino acids.

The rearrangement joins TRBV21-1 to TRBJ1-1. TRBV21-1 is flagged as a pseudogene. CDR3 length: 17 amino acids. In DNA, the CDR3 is TGTGCCAGCAGCAAAGCTGATGGGGTTGAGTATTTCCCTGAAGCTTTCTTT. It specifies CASSKADGVEYFPEAFF.

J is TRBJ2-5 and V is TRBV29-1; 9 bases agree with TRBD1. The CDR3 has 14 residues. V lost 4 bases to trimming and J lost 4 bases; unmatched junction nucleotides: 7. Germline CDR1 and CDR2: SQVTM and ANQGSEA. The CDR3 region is CSVAVTGGGETQYF. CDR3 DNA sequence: TGCAGCGTTGCGGTGACAGGGGGGGGAGAGACCCAGTACTTC.

This chain's CDR3 is CAWSVITARSPLHF. CDR3 in DNA: TGTGCCTGGAGTGTAATAACAGCGAGGTCACCCCTCCACTTT. The V and J genes are TRBV30 and TRBJ1-6; D call uncertain. This CDR3 comprises 14 residues. V was trimmed by 0 bases and J by 10 bases, leaving 13 bases between them. Per the germline V gene, CDR1 is GTSNPN and CDR2 is SVGIG (reference sequence).

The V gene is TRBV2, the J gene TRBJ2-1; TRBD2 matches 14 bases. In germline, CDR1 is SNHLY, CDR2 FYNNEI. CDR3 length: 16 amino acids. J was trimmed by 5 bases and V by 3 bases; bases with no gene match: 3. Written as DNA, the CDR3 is TGTGCCAGCAGTGATCCGGGACTAGCGGGAGACAATGAGCAGTTCTTC. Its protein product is CASSDPGLAGDNEQFF.

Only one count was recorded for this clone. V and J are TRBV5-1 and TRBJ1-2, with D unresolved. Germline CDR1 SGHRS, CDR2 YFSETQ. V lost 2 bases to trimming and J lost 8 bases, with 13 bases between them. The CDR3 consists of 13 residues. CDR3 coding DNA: TGCGCCAGCAGCTTAGAAGCTTCAAGAGGCTACACCTTC. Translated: CASSLEASRGYTF.

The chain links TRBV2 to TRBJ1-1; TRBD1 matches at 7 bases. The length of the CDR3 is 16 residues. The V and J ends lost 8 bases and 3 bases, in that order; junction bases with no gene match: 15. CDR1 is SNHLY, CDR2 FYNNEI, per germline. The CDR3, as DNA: TGTGCCAGCCCAGCCGATAAGGGGGCGGGGGACACTGAAGCTTTCTTT. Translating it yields CASPADKGAGDTEAFF.

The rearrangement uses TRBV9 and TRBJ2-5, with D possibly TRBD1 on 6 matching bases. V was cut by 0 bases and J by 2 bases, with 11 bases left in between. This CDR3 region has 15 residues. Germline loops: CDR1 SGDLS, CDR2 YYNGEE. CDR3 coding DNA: TGTGCCAGCAGCGTAGGTGGTACAGGGCAAGAGACCCAGTACTTC. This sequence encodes CASSVGGTGQETQYF. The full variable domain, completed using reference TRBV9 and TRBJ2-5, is DSGVTQTPKHLITATGQRVTLRCSPRSGDLSVYWYQQSLDQGLQFLIQYYNGEERAKGNILERFSAQQFPDLHSELNLSSLELGDSALYFCASSVGGTGQETQYFGPGTRLLVL.

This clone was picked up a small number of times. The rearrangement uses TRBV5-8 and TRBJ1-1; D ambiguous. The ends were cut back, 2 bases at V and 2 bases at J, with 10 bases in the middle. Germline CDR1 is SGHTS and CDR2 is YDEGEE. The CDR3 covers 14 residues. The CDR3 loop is CASSFGSVNTEAFF. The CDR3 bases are TGTGCCAGCAGCTTTGGGTCAGTTAACACTGAAGCTTTCTTT.

CDR3 nucleotide sequence: TGCGCCAGCAGATTGCAGGGGCGTTCCTACGAGCAGTACTTC. This translates into CASRLQGRSYEQYF. J is TRBJ2-7 and V is TRBV5-1; possibly TRBD1 for D (6 bases). CDR3 length: 14 residues. Trimming shortened V by 5 bases and J by 1 base, and 13 bases separated the two germline ends. The germline gives CDR1 SGHRS, CDR2 YFSETQ.

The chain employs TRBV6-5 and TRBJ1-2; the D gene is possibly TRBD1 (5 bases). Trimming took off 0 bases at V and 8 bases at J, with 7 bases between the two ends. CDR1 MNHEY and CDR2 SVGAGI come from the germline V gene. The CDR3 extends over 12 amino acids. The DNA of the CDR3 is TGTGCCAGCAGTTACTCGGGGGTAGGCTACACCTTC. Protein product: CASSYSGVGYTF.

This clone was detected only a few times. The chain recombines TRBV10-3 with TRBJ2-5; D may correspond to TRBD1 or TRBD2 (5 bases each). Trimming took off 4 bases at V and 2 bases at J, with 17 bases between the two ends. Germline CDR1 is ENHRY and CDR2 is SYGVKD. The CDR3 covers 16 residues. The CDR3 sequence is CAISGTMGRIQETQYF. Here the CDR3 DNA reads TGTGCCATCAGTGGGACAATGGGACGGATACAAGAGACCCAGTACTTC.

CDR3 coding DNA: TGCGCCAGCAGCTTGGGGGGAGAAAACTATGGCTACACCTTC. Protein product: CASSLGGENYGYTF. The chain recombines TRBV5-1 with TRBJ1-2; D remains ambiguous. Trimming shortened V by 0 bases and J by 2 bases, and 8 bases separated the two germline ends. Germline-derived CDR1 and CDR2 are SGHRS and YFSETQ. The CDR3 extends over 14 amino acids.

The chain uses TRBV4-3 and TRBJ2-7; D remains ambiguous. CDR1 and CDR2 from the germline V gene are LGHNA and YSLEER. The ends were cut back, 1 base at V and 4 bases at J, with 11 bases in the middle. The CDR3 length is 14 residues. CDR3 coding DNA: TGCGCCAGCAGCCAAGGAACCTCTCGGTACGAGCAGTACTTC. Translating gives CASSQGTSRYEQYF.

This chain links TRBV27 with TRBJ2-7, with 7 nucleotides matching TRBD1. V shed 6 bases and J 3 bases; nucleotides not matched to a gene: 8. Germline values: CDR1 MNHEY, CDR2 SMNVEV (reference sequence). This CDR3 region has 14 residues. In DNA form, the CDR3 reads TGTGCCAGCAGAAGACAGGGAGACTTCTACGAGCAGTACTTC. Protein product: CASRRQGDFYEQYF.

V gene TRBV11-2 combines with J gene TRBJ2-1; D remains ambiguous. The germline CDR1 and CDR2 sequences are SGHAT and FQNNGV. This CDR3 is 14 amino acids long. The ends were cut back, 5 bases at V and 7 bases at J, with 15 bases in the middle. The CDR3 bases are TGTGCCAGCAGCCGTACAGATTTCGGGAATGAGCAGTTCTTC. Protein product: CASSRTDFGNEQFF.